A selection of T cell receptor beta chains follows, all from one sample in a study of molecular identifiers for immune sequencing clone quantification. Each CDR3 protein gets one entry after TCRdb re-called the PCR reads with MiXCR. The sample shows nearly 650,000 distinct CDR3 sequences, roughly 23% of them seen only once. Sequencing was done on a sample of naive CD8+ T cells from blood, with Jurkat cell RNA spiked in. The receptors were sampled from a human donor in good health. Some libraries in this study had Jurkat cell RNA spiked in. CDR3s include the opening cysteine and the closing phenylalanine or tryptophan. A D gene is named only where the DNA matches it firmly. Size tells how often a clone was seen (once, few, many) or the class of an expanded clone, and some rows leave it out.

length	D	V	size	J	CDR3	DNA
15	NA	TRBV4-3	many	TRBJ1-5	CASSPDRQSNQPQHF	TGCGCCAGCAGCCCAGACAGACAGAGCAATCAGCCCCAGCATTTT
13	NA	TRBV7-9	many	TRBJ2-2	CASSPTSTGELFF	TGTGCCAGCAGCCCCACTTCTACCGGGGAGCTGTTTTTT
16	NA	TRBV4-3	many	TRBJ2-6	CASSQGRPSGANVLTF	TGCGCCAGCAGCCAAGGACGGCCCTCTGGGGCCAACGTCCTGACTTTC
11	NA	TRBV28	many	TRBJ1-4	CASSYGEKLFF	TGTGCCAGCAGTTACGGTGAAAAACTGTTTTTT
12	NA	TRBV19	NA	TRBJ1-2	CASTTTAYGYTF	TGTGCCAGTACGACGACAGCCTATGGCTACACCTTC
14	NA	TRBV6-5	NA	TRBJ2-2	CASSPPRGNGELFF	TGTGCCAGCAGCCCCCCGCGGGGTAACGGGGAGCTGTTTTTT
17	NA	TRBV2	NA	TRBJ1-1	CASSEAGGWEMNTEAFF	TGTGCCAGCAGTGAAGCTGGGGGTTGGGAGATGAACACTGAAGCTTTCTTT
16	TRBD2	TRBV5-1	NA	TRBJ2-2	CASSFLSSGDTGELFF	TGCGCCAGCAGCTTTTTGTCTAGCGGGGACACCGGGGAGCTGTTTTTT
15	TRBD1	TRBV5-1	many	TRBJ2-7	CASSDTGGGSYEQYF	TGCGCCAGCAGCGACACAGGGGGCGGCAGCTACGAGCAGTACTTC
15	NA	TRBV27	few	TRBJ1-5	CASSLIPLGNQPQHF	TGTGCCAGCAGTTTAATCCCGCTTGGCAATCAGCCCCAGCATTTT
21	NA	TRBV12-3/TRBV12-4	few	TRBJ1-3	CASSFSRRGRSTGLSENTIYF	TGTGCCAGCAGTTTCTCGAGAAGGGGCCGATCAACTGGTCTCTCGGAAAACACCATATATTTT
16	TRBD1	TRBV20-1	few	TRBJ2-5	CSARDEEPGTEETQYF	TGCAGTGCTAGAGATGAGGAACCCGGGACAGAAGAGACCCAGTACTTC
15	TRBD2	TRBV7-7	NA	TRBJ2-7	CASSPGTSGNYAQYF	TGTGCTAGCAGCCCCGGGACTAGCGGGAACTACGCGCAGTACTTC
17	NA	TRBV6-5	many	TRBJ1-1	CASSRRREPDMNTEAFF	TGTGCCAGCAGTCGCAGACGGGAGCCCGATATGAACACTGAAGCTTTCTTT
15	NA	TRBV15	NA	TRBJ1-5	CATSGIQGDNQPQHF	TGTGCCACCAGCGGAATACAGGGAGACAATCAGCCCCAGCATTTT
15	NA	TRBV6-5	few	TRBJ1-2	CASSYSEYGNYGYTF	TGTGCCAGCAGTTACTCGGAATACGGTAACTATGGCTACACCTTC
14	NA	TRBV7-9	NA	TRBJ2-7	CASSGRTAPIEQYF	TGTGCCAGCAGCGGCCGGACAGCCCCAATCGAGCAGTACTTC
14	NA	TRBV5-8	NA	TRBJ2-7	CASSLDASSYERYF	TGTGCCAGCAGCTTGGATGCCAGCTCCTACGAGCGGTACTTC
11	NA	TRBV2	few	TRBJ1-2	CAKRTGVGYTF	TGTGCCAAACGGACGGGAGTTGGCTACACCTTC
12	NA	TRBV2	NA	TRBJ1-1	CASSEEDTEAFF	TGTGCCAGCAGTGAAGAAGACACTGAAGCTTTCTTT
11	NA	TRBV2	many	TRBJ2-7	CASLGGYEQYF	TGTGCCAGCTTGGGGGGTTACGAGCAGTACTTC
15	TRBD1	TRBV12-3/TRBV12-4	many	TRBJ1-2	CASNDRDRGLDGYTF	TGTGCCAGCAACGACCGGGACAGGGGGCTTGACGGCTACACCTTC
14	NA	TRBV29-1	NA	TRBJ2-7	CSVGGWGLSYEQYF	TGCAGCGTTGGAGGTTGGGGGTTAAGCTACGAGCAGTACTTC
12	TRBD1	TRBV30	few	TRBJ2-7	CAWSAQGDEQYF	TGTGCCTGGAGTGCCCAGGGGGACGAGCAGTACTTC
13	TRBD1	TRBV6-2/TRBV6-3	many	TRBJ2-5	CASGTGGQETQYF	TGTGCCAGCGGGACAGGGGGCCAAGAGACCCAGTACTTC
12	NA	TRBV2	NA	TRBJ2-7	CASVGLSYEQYF	TGTGCCAGCGTTGGACTTTCCTACGAGCAGTACTTC
15	NA	TRBV5-1	NA	TRBJ1-1	CASSSLERVGTEAFF	TGCGCCAGCAGCTCCCTAGAGAGAGTCGGCACTGAAGCTTTCTTT
15	TRBD1	TRBV28	many	TRBJ2-5	CASSYRGPTQETQYF	TGTGCCAGCAGTTACAGGGGCCCAACCCAAGAGACCCAGTACTTC
12	NA	TRBV30	many	TRBJ2-4	CAWSVEGNIQYF	TGTGCCTGGAGTGTTGAGGGAAACATTCAGTACTTC
17	TRBD1	TRBV7-9	few	TRBJ2-7	CASSLAVGQGSTYEQYF	TGTGCCAGCAGCTTAGCAGTTGGACAGGGGTCCACCTACGAGCAGTACTTC
15	TRBD1	TRBV2	many	TRBJ1-1	CASSRETGINTEAFF	TGTGCCAGCAGTCGTGAGACAGGGATAAACACTGAAGCTTTCTTT
16	NA	TRBV7-6	NA	TRBJ2-2	CASSLAGATNTGELFF	TGTGCCAGCAGCTTAGCCGGGGCAACCAACACCGGGGAGCTGTTTTTT
17	NA	TRBV5-1	NA	TRBJ2-1	CASSKKSPASSYNEQFF	TGCGCCAGCAGCAAGAAATCCCCCGCAAGCTCCTACAATGAGCAGTTCTTC
15	NA	TRBV4-3	NA	TRBJ2-1	CASSFESGAYNEQFF	TGCGCCAGCAGCTTCGAATCTGGGGCCTACAATGAGCAGTTCTTC
15	NA	TRBV10-3	many	TRBJ2-3	CAISYGGRAPDTQYF	TGTGCCATCAGTTACGGAGGCAGGGCGCCAGATACGCAGTATTTT